A selection of T cell receptor beta chains follows, all from one sample in a study of cytomegalovirus exposure and HLA in healthy donors. The data were produced by immunoSEQ multiplex PCR, yet TCRdb's version contains in-frame clones alone and is incomplete. Found here are 150,000 to 190,000 clones, 65% to 90% of them singletons; the top ten hold around 7%. The sequencing sample was made of PBMCs. These receptors were obtained from a woman aged 50 to 65 in good health and CMV-seropositive. The CDR3 runs from the conserved cysteine through the conserved F or W. D genes are given only for firm matches. Rows may omit the clone size; those that give it use once, few, many or a size class.

d_call	v_call	j_call	clone_size	cdr3_nt	cdr3_aa
-	TRBV5-4	TRBJ2-7	-	TGTGCCAGCAGCTTGAGACAGAGCTCCTACGAGCAGTACTTC	CASSLRQSSYEQYF
-	TRBV7-9	TRBJ1-4	-	TGTGCCAGCAGCTCGGGGTACAATAATGAAAAACTGTTTTTT	CASSSGYNNEKLFF
TRBD2	TRBV27	TRBJ2-6	-	TGTGCCAGCAGTTTATCCGGGGGGACTCCCTCTGGGGCCAACGTCCTGACTTTC	CASSLSGGTPSGANVLTF
TRBD2	TRBV19	TRBJ2-7	once	TGTGCCAGTAGACACCGGGGGGGCGAGCAGTACTTC	CASRHRGGEQYF
-	TRBV27	TRBJ1-1	-	TGTGCCAGCAGGTACAGGGAGAACACTGAAGCTTTCTTT	CASRYRENTEAFF
-	TRBV7-9	TRBJ1-2	-	TGTTCCAGCAGCTTCCCTAACTGGGGCTACACCTTC	CSSSFPNWGYTF
-	TRBV5-6	TRBJ1-2	-	TGTGCCAGCAGCTTGGTCGCGATCGGCTATGGCTACACCTTC	CASSLVAIGYGYTF
-	TRBV5-4	TRBJ2-1	-	TGTGCCAGCAGCCGGTCTCTTAGCGAGCAGTTCTTC	CASSRSLSEQFF
-	TRBV9	TRBJ2-1	-	TGTGCCAGCAGCGTAGTAGGCGCGGGTGAGCAGTTCTTC	CASSVVGAGEQFF
-	TRBV27	TRBJ2-7	-	TGTGCCAGCAGTTCCTCTCCCTACGAGCAGTACTTC	CASSSSPYEQYF
TRBD2	TRBV19	TRBJ2-1	-	TGTGCCAGTAGTACCCCGCCGGGACTAGGGTACAATGAGCAGTTCTTC	CASSTPPGLGYNEQFF
-	TRBV6-5	TRBJ1-5	-	TGTGCCAGCAGCCCCGTCGACAGGTCCAATCAGCCCCAGCATTTT	CASSPVDRSNQPQHF
-	TRBV20-1	TRBJ1-4	once	TGCAGTGCTACCTTTAATGAAAAACTGTTTTTT	CSATFNEKLFF
-	TRBV7-8	TRBJ2-7	-	TGTGCCAGCAGCTTAGTACAGAACTACGAGCAGTACTTC	CASSLVQNYEQYF
-	TRBV5-1	TRBJ2-7	-	TGCGCCAGCAGCTTGGTGGCAGGGGCCGTCTACGAGCAGTACTTC	CASSLVAGAVYEQYF
-	TRBV5-1	TRBJ2-1	-	TGCGCCAGCAGCTTGGACAGGAGCTACAATGAGCAGTTCTTC	CASSLDRSYNEQFF
TRBD1	TRBV2	TRBJ2-6	few	TGTGCCAGCAGCGAAATGACAGGGGGCGGCCCTGGGGCCAACGTCCTGACTTTC	CASSEMTGGGPGANVLTF
TRBD1	TRBV5-4	TRBJ1-2	few	TGTGCCAGCAGCCTAGGACAGGGGACAGGGTATGGCTACACCTTC	CASSLGQGTGYGYTF
-	TRBV5-6	TRBJ2-3	-	TGTGCCAGCAGCTTGGACGGGGATACGCAGTATTTT	CASSLDGDTQYF
-	TRBV7-9	TRBJ1-1	-	TGTGCCAGCAGCGCCTGGGAGTTGGGGAACACTGAAGCTTTCTTT	CASSAWELGNTEAFF
-	TRBV11-2	TRBJ1-2	-	TGTGCCAGCAGCTTAGAGGGTGCGGGGGGCTACACCTTC	CASSLEGAGGYTF
TRBD2	TRBV11-2	TRBJ2-1	-	TGTGCCAGCAGCTTCAGGACTAGCGGCTACAATGAGCAGTTCTTC	CASSFRTSGYNEQFF
TRBD1	TRBV5-5	TRBJ2-2	once	TGTGCCAGCAGCTACCCGGGACAGGGACCCACCGGGGAGCTGTTTTTT	CASSYPGQGPTGELFF
-	TRBV6-1	TRBJ1-1	-	TGTGCCAGCAGTGAAGAGGGGGGGACGGCTGAAGCTTTCTTT	CASSEEGGTAEAFF
TRBD2	TRBV7-2	TRBJ2-1	-	TGTGCCAGCAGCTCTAGCGGGGGGCCCAATGAGCAGTTCTTC	CASSSSGGPNEQFF
TRBD1	TRBV7-2	TRBJ2-2	-	TGTGCCAGCAGCTTAACCCAGGGGGTGGCCGGGGAGCTGTTTTTT	CASSLTQGVAGELFF
-	TRBV11-2	TRBJ1-1	-	TGTGCCAGCGGGATACCCATCAGACAGCCGAACACTGAAGCTTTCTTT	CASGIPIRQPNTEAFF
-	TRBV27	TRBJ2-7	-	TGTGCCAGCAGTTACGCTCAGGCGGGCGAGCAGTACTTC	CASSYAQAGEQYF
-	TRBV11-1	TRBJ1-1	few	TGTGCCAGCAGCGTGGTCGGGAGTGAAGCTTTCTTT	CASSVVGSEAFF
TRBD1	TRBV5-5	TRBJ2-3	-	TGTGCCAGCAACGGACAGGGGGCCATAGATACGCAGTATTTT	CASNGQGAIDTQYF
TRBD1	TRBV30	TRBJ1-2	-	TGTGCCTGGAGTGCTGGAACAGGGGGCGTAGGCTACACCTTC	CAWSAGTGGVGYTF
-	TRBV30	TRBJ1-1	-	TGTGCCTGGAGCAAACAGACACCGAACACTGAAGCTTTCTTT	CAWSKQTPNTEAFF
-	TRBV6-5	TRBJ1-6	-	TGTGCCAGCAGTTCGACACTCAGCTCCTATAATTCACCCCTCCACTTT	CASSSTLSSYNSPLHF
TRBD1	TRBV6-6	TRBJ2-7	-	TGTGCCAGCAGTGTGGGGCAGGGGGCTGTCGAGCAGTACTTC	CASSVGQGAVEQYF
-	TRBV4-1	TRBJ2-2	-	TGCGCCAGCAGCCAAGATCTCGGGGAGCTGTTTTTT	CASSQDLGELFF